This T cell receptor (beta chain) was identified in a study of memory CD4+ T cells and cytomegalovirus serostatus. Looking at the study overall: This sample comes from healthy Belgian adults, about nine CMV seropositive, some 22 seronegative.

Study processing details: Out-of-frame sequences were removed, leaving a few million distinct TCRbeta sequences. This table comes from immunoSEQ multiplex PCR, and its TCRdb copy is limited to in-frame clones, with some not included. That table gives V, J and clone size, and the DNA gave D and trimming. Of about 67,000 clones in the sample, around 76% were seen once. The sort gate was single viable CD3+CD4+CD8-CD45RO+ cells for memory CD4+ T cells. Serostatus was set by detecting CMV pp150, pp28, p38, p52 IgG. After thawing, CD4+ T cells were positively selected. The V end lost 0 bases, the J end lost 4 bases, and 10 bases lay between the germline ends. The CDR3 spans 15 residues. Looked up from germline, CDR1 is SGHTA and CDR2 is FQGNSA. This clone came up once.

The clonotype comes from an adult in good health and CMV-seropositive. Material for sequencing was memory CD4+ T cells from blood. The chain uses TRBV7-2 and TRBJ2-1; D is perhaps TRBD2 (5 bases). CDR3 sequence reads: CASSLAAARYNEQFF. CDR3 nucleotide sequence: TGTGCCAGCAGCTTAGCAGCGGCGAGGTACAATGAGCAGTTCTTC.